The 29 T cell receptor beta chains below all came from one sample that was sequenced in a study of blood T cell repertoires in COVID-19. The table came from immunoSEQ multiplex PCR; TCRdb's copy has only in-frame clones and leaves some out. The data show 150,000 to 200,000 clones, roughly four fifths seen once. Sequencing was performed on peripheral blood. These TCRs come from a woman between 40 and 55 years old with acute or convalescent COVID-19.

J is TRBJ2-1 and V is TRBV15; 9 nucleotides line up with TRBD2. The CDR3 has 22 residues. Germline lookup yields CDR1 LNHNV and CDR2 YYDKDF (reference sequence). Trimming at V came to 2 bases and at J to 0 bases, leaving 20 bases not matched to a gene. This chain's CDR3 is CATSRQTSGGLRYLSSYNEQFF. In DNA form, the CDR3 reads TGTGCCACCAGCAGACAAACCAGCGGGGGGCTCCGGTACTTGAGCTCCTACAATGAGCAGTTCTTC.

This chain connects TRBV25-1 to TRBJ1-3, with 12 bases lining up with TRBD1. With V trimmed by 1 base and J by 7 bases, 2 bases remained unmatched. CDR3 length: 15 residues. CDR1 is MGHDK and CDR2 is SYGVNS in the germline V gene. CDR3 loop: CASSEWGTGGNTIYF. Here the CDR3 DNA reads TGTGCCAGCAGTGAATGGGGGACAGGGGGCAACACCATATATTTT. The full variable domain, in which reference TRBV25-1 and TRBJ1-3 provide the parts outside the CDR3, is EADIYQTPRYLVIGTGKKITLECSQTMGHDKMYWYQQDPGMELHLIHYSYGVNSTEKGDLSSESTVSRIRTEHFPLTLESARPSHTSQYLCASSEWGTGGNTIYFGEGSWLTVV.

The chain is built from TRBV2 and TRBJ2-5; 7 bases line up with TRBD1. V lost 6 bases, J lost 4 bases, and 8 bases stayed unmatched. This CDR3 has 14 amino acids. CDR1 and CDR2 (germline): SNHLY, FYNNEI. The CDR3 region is CASRPRQGAETQYF. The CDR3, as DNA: TGTGCCAGCAGACCTCGACAGGGCGCAGAGACCCAGTACTTC.

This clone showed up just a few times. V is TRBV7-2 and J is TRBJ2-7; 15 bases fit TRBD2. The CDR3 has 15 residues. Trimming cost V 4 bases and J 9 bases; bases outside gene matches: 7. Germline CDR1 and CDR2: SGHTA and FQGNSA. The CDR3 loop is CASSSRTSGRVGQYF. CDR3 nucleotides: TGTGCCAGCAGCTCGCGGACTAGCGGGAGGGTAGGGCAGTACTTC.

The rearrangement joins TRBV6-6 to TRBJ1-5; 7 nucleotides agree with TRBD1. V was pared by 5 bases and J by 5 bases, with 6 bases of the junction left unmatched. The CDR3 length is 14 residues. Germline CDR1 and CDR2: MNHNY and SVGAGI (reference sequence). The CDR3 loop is CASSKGQDYQPQHF. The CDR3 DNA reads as TGTGCCAGCAGTAAAGGACAGGACTATCAGCCCCAGCATTTT.

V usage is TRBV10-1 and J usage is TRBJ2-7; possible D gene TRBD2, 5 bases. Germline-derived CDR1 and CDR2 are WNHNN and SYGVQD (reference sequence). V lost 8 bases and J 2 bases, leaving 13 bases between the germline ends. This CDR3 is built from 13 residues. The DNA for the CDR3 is TGCGCCAGCCGGGATAGCGCTACCTACGAGCAGTACTTC. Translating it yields CASRDSATYEQYF.

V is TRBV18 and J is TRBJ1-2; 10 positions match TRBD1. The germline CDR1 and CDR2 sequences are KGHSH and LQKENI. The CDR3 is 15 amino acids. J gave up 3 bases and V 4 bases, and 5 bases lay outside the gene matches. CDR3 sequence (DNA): TGTGCCAGCTCACGCTCCGGGACAGGGGACTATGGCTACACCTTC. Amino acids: CASSRSGTGDYGYTF.

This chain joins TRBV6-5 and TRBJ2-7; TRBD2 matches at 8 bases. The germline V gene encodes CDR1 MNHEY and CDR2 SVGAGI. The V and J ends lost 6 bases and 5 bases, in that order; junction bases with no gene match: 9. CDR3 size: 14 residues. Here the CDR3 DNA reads TGTGCCAGCAGCCGGGGGGGCCCGGTGAACGAGCAGTACTTC. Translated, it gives CASSRGGPVNEQYF.

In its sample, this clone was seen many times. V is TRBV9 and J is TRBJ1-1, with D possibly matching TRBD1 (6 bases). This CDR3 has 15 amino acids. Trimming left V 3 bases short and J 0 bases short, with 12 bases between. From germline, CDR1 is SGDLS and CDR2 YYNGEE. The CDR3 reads CASSAQTGVNTEAFF. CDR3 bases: TGTGCCAGCAGCGCTCAGACAGGAGTGAACACTGAAGCTTTCTTT.

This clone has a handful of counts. CDR3 protein: CASSWAGATEAFF. CDR3 DNA: TGTGCCAGCAGCTGGGCGGGGGCCACTGAAGCTTTCTTT. The gene calls are TRBV11-2 and TRBJ1-1; tentatively, D is TRBD1 (6 bases). This CDR3 has 13 residues. Per the germline V gene, CDR1 is SGHAT and CDR2 is FQNNGV. Trimming pared 4 bases from V and 4 bases from J, leaving 10 bases between.

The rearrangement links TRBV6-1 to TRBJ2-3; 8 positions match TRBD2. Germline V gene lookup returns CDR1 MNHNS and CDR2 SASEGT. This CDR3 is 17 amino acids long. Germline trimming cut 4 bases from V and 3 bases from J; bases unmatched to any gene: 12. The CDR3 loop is CASSGNVVAGLTDTQYF. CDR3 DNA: TGTGCCAGCAGTGGGAACGTGGTAGCGGGGTTAACAGATACGCAGTATTTT.

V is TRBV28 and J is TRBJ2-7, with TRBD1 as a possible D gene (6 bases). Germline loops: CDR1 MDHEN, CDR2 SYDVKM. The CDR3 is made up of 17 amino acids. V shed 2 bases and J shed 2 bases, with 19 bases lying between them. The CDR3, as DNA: TGTGCCAGCAGTTTACCCCTCCGGGACATTCTTACCTACGAGCAGTACTTC. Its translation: CASSLPLRDILTYEQYF.

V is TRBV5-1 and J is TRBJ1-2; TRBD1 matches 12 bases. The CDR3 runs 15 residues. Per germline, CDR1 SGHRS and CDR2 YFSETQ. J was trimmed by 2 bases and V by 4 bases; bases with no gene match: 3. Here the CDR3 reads CASSPGTGGNYGYTF. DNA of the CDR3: TGCGCCAGCAGCCCCGGGACAGGGGGCAACTATGGCTACACCTTC.

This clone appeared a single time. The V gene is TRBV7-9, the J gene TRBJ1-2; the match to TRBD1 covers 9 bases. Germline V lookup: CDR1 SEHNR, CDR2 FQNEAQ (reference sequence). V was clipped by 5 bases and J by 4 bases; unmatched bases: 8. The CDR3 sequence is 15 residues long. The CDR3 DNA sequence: TGTGCCAGCAGCCACGGGACAGGGTATGGCTATGGCTACACCTTC. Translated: CASSHGTGYGYGYTF.

The CDR3 region has the DNA TGCGCCAGCAGCTTGAATGGAGAGACCTACAATGAGCAGTTCTTC. Encoded protein: CASSLNGETYNEQFF. This rearrangement joins TRBV5-1 to TRBJ2-1, with unresolved D. The V end was cut by 1 base, the J end by 2 bases, with 10 bases between. This CDR3 comprises 15 residues. Germline lookup yields CDR1 SGHRS and CDR2 YFSETQ. Variable domain in full (rest from reference TRBV5-1 and TRBJ2-1): KAGVTQTPRYLIKTRGQQVTLSCSPISGHRSVSWYQQTPGQGLQFLFEYFSETQRNKGNFPGRFSGRQFSNSRSEMNVSTLELGDSALYLCASSLNGETYNEQFFGPGTRLTVL.

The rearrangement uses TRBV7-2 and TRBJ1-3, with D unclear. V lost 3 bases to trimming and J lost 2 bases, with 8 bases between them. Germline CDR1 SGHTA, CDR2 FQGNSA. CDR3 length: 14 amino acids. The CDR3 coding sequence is TGTGCCAGCAGCTTTTGGCAGACTGGAAACACCATATATTTT. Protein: CASSFWQTGNTIYF.

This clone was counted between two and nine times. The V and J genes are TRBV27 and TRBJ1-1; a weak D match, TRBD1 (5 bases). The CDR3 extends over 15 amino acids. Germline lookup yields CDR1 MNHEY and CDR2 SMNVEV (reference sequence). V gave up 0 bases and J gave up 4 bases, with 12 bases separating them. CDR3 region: CASSLSAGPGTEAFF. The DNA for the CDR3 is TGTGCCAGCAGTTTATCGGCAGGGCCTGGCACTGAAGCTTTCTTT.

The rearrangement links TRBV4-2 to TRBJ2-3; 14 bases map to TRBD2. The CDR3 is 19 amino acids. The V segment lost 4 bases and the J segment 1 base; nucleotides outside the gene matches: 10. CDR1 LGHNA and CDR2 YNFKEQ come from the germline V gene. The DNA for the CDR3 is TGTGCCAGCAGCCCTCGCGGGACTAGCGGGAGAAGGGGCACAGATACGCAGTATTTT. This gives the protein CASSPRGTSGRRGTDTQYF.

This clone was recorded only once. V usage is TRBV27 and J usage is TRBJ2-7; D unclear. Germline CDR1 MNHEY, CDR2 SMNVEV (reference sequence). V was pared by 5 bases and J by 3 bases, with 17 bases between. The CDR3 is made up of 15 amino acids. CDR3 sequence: CASSKPGTGFYEQYF. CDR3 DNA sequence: TGTGCCAGCAGTAAACCCGGTACGGGTTTCTACGAGCAGTACTTC.

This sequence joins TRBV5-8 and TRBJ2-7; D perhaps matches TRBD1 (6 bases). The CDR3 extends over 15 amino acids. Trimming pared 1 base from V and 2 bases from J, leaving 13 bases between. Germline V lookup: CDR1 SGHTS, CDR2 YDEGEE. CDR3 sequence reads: CASSLRWGRPYEQYF. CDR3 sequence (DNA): TGTGCCAGCAGCTTGCGTTGGGGGCGCCCCTACGAGCAGTACTTC.

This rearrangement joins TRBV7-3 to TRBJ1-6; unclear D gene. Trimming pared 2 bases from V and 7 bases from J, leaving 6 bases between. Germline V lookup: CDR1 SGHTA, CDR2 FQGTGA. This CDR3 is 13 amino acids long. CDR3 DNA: TGTGCCAGCAGCTTAGTCCCAAATTCACCCCTCCACTTT. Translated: CASSLVPNSPLHF.

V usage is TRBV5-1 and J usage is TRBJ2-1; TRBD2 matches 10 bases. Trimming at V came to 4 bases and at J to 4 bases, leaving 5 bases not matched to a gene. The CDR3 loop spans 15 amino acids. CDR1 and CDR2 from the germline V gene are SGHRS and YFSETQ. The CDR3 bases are TGCGCCAGCAGCCCAGCGGGGGGGACATACAATGAGCAGTTCTTC. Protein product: CASSPAGGTYNEQFF.

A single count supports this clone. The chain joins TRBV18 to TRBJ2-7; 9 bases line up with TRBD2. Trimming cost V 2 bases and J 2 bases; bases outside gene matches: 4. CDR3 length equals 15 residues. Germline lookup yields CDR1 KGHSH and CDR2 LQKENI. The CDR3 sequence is CASSPGSSGAYEQYF. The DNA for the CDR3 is TGTGCCAGCTCACCAGGGTCTAGCGGGGCCTACGAGCAGTACTTC.

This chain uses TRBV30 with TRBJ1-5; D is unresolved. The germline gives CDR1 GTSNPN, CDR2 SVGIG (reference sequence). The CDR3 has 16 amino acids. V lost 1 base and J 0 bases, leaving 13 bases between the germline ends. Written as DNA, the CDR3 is TGTGCCTGGAGTGGGGCCTCTCCTTATAGCAATCAGCCCCAGCATTTT. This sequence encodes CAWSGASPYSNQPQHF.

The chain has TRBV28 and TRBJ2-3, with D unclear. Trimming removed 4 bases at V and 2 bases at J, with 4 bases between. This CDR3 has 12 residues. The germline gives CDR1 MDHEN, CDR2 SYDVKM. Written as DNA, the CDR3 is TGTGCCAGCAGTTCCTTCACAGATACGCAGTATTTT. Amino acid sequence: CASSSFTDTQYF. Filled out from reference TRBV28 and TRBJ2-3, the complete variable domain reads DVKVTQSSRYLVKRTGEKVFLECVQDMDHENMFWYRQDPGLGLRLIYFSYDVKMKEKGDIPEGYSVSREKKERFSLILESASTNQTSMYLCASSSFTDTQYFGPGTRLTVL.

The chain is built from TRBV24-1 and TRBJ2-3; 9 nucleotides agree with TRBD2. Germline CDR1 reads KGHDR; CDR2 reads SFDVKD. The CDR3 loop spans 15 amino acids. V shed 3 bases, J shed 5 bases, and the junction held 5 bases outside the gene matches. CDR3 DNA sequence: TGTGCCACCAGTGATCCTAGCGGGGTGGTAGATACGCAGTATTTT. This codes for CATSDPSGVVDTQYF.

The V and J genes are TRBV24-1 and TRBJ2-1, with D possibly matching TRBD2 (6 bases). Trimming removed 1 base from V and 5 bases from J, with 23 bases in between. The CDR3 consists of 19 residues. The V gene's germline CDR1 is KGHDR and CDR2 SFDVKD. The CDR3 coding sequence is TGTGCCACCAGTGATTTTAACTGGCGACGGGCCGGAGGGGACAATGAGCAGTTCTTC. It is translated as CATSDFNWRRAGGDNEQFF.

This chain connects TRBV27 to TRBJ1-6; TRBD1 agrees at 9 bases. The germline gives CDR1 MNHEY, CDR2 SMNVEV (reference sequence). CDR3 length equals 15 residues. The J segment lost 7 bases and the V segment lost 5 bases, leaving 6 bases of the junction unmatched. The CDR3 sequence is CASSQFDRGNSPLHF. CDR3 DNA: TGTGCCAGCAGTCAGTTCGACAGGGGGAATTCACCCCTCCACTTT.

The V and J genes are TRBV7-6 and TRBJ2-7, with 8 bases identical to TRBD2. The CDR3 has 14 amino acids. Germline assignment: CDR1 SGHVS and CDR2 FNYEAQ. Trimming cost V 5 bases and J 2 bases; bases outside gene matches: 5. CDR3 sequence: CASSPGRGAYEQYF. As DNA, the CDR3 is TGTGCCAGCAGCCCCGGGAGGGGAGCCTACGAGCAGTACTTC.